Reported below is one TCR beta chain. Its antigen is unidentified. The sample is drawn from a study of response to subunit inactivated influenza vaccine. Study results and limitations: Each seasonal influenza vaccination, the authors suggested, recruits few new T cells.

TCRdb recomputed calls from the RT-PCR reads with MiXCR, one row per CDR3 protein. This table holds 800,000 to 1,000,000 distinct CDR3 sequences, around 20% found once. This specimen consisted of PBMCs from blood, obtained 5 to 6 days after vaccination. The source of this sequence is a man aged 45 to 65 who received an inactivated influenza vaccine.

This CDR3 is CSASPDSTRAHEQYF. The DNA for the CDR3 is TGCAGTGCTAGTCCCGACTCCACCCGAGCCCACGAGCAGTACTTC. V is TRBV20-1 and J is TRBJ2-7; no firm D call. Trimming pared 3 bases from V and 5 bases from J, leaving 20 bases between. CDR1 DFQATT and CDR2 SNEGSKA come from the germline V gene (reference sequence). The CDR3 is 15 amino acids.